This entry features one TCR beta chain sequence. Its specific antigen is unknown. Base qualities are not at hand, and no much larger clone is one base apart. For CDR1 and CDR2, the germline V gene (reference sequence) lists DFQATT and SNEGSKA. V is cut back by 3 bases and J by 8 bases, with 8 bases in the junction unmatched. The CDR3 runs 13 amino acids, cysteine and phenylalanine included. Only the CDR3 DNA is retained, 39 bases long and in frame from the first base. These data are taken from a study of T-cell memory formation after mild COVID-19 (dated by TCRdb to the early 2020s). A note on the overall study: TCR sequence clusters from the two donors were found to be largely donor specific. The cohort comprised two young, previously healthy adult volunteers, one female and one male. Longitudinal TCRalpha and TCRbeta repertoire sequencing tracked T-cell clones expanding and contracting after mild COVID-19 in a couple of donors. What the study reported, not specific to this receptor: Contracting CD4+ clones were located mainly in the CM and EM memory subsets, whereas CD8+ clones were found to be enriched in EMRA. Balanced CD4/CD8 phenotypes were observed for clones contracting from day 15 to 85, whereas a bias towards CD4+ was observed for a second wave of clones expanding from day 15 to 37. The detection of some responding clones in pre-infection memory suggests that pre-existing cross-reactive memory T cells joined the SARS-CoV-2 response. Only a couple of mild cases were covered by the study, and larger cohorts that include severe cases with pre-infection samples were considered necessary. SARS-CoV-2 specificity of the second-wave clones peaking on day 37 was not confirmed.

PBMCs were isolated by Ficoll-Paque density gradient centrifugation. The reads were generated on an Illumina NovaSeq 6000. Using 5'RACE with constant-segment primers, TCRalpha and TCRbeta cDNA libraries were constructed, with sample barcodes and unique molecular identifiers added in the process. Trizol reagent was used to extract RNA from every sample. Amplification of the libraries took two PCR steps, and the second step added a second sample barcode plus Illumina TruSeq adapters. The libraries were sequenced on an Illumina NovaSeq using 2 x 150 bp paired-end reads. Processing in the source paper ran as follows. The reads were demultiplexed and collapsed into UMI-guided consensus sequences using migec v1.2.7. With mixcr v2.1.11, UMI consensuses were aligned to TRA and TRB V and J templates and assembled into clonotypes. A clonotype was counted as expanded or contracted only if both edgeR and NoisET called the change significant, with noise models trained on biological replicates. For edgeR calls, the cutoffs were a false discovery rate-adjusted p below 0.01 and a log2 fold-change threshold of 1. As an exploratory analysis of dynamics, max-normalized trajectories of the 1000 most abundant clonotypes were examined by PCA with hierarchical clustering. The CD4 or CD8 phenotype of responding clones was assigned using the separately sequenced CD4+ and CD8+ repertoires. The public reads were reanalyzed by TCRdb: fastp trimming at Q25, MiXCR alignment, in-frame beta chains only. Identical CDR3 protein sequences are pooled into one entry, listed with their most common genes and DNA. Clone size and V and J calls follow TCRdb, not the original study. This sample comprises fewer than 500,000 distinct CDR3 sequences, around a quarter of them detected only once. The ten most abundant clones make up 12% of the sample.

Sequencing was performed on PBMCs or a T cell subset sorted from them (not recorded which). The receptor comes from an adult woman who had mild COVID-19 (a few samples of this study predate the infection). The sample titles of this study are shuffled in the database, so cell type and time point are left out; the donor was told from shared clones. This sequence uses TRBV20-1 and TRBJ1-1, with 8 middle bases fitting TRBD1. The DNA reads TGCAGTGCTAGTAGGACAGGGAAGGCAGAAGCTTTCTTT. Its protein product is CSASRTGKAEAFF.